The 7 T cell receptor beta chains presented below share a single source sample, sequenced in a study of regulatory T cells in long-lasting Graves disease. The TCR beta library used iRepertoire HTBI primers with Arm-PCR amplification of CDR3. From the multiplex PCR reads, TCRdb called clonotypes with MiXCR, one entry per CDR3 protein. The sample holds a few hundred thousand distinct CDR3 sequences; about 22% are singletons and the top ten take over 6%. Stated time point: persistent/refractory GD, antithyroid drugs over 5 years with positive TRAb. After RNA was extracted from PBMCs, the TCR library was made from it. The input for sequencing was peripheral blood mononuclear cells (PBMCs), taken when the disease was refractory, from a patient treated with antithyroid drugs. Receptor source: a female donor with Graves disease.

The genes are TRBV6-2 or TRBV6-3 and TRBJ2-2; TRBD2 is a possible D gene (7 bases). Looked up from germline, CDR1 is MNHEY and CDR2 is SVGEGT. The CDR3 loop spans 19 amino acids. The V gene lost 2 bases and the J gene lost 2 bases, with 21 bases spanning the gap. Written as DNA, the CDR3 is TGTGCCAGCAGTTACCCCTCGGTGGGCCGGGGGGCCAACACCGGGGAGCTGTTTTTT. It specifies CASSYPSVGRGANTGELFF.

Points on this clonotype: Germline is not matched at one junction end, which may reflect a read error. The rearrangement links TRBV6-1 to TRBJ1-3; D gene ambiguous. CDR1 and CDR2 from the germline V gene are MNHNS and SASEGT. The CDR3 runs 13 residues. CDR3 sequence (DNA): TGTGCCAGCAGTGAGACACTTGGAAGCACCATATATTTT. This translates into CASSETLGSTIYF.

This clonotype has a count of ten or more. V is TRBV28 and J is TRBJ1-2; maybe TRBD1 (6 bases). The CDR3 is made up of 15 amino acids. Looked up from germline, CDR1 is MDHEN and CDR2 is SYDVKM. V lost 5 bases to trimming and J lost 7 bases, with 20 bases between them. CDR3 bases: TGTGCCAGCAGTGCCGGATGGGGGGCACGAGGTGGCTACACCTTC. Protein product: CASSAGWGARGGYTF.

This clonotype showed up many times. The chain combines TRBV20-1 with TRBJ1-2, with D possibly matching TRBD1 (5 bases). Trimming took off 5 bases at V and 4 bases at J, with 14 bases between the two ends. Germline CDR1 reads DFQATT; CDR2 reads SNEGSKA (reference sequence). This CDR3 has 13 amino acids. The CDR3 DNA reads TGCAGTGCTCCCACGGTGGGGACCTATGGCTACACCTTC. Amino acids: CSAPTVGTYGYTF.

This clonotype was seen repeatedly, ten times or more. The chain couples TRBV5-4 to TRBJ1-4; TRBD1 is a possible D gene (5 bases). CDR3 length: 15 amino acids. Germline CDR1 SGHNT, CDR2 YYREEE (reference sequence). Deletions cut 4 bases from V and 11 bases from J, with 21 bases between. CDR3 residues: CASSPGWTEEKKLFF. The CDR3 coding sequence is TGTGCCAGCAGCCCAGGGTGGACGGAGGAAAAGAAACTGTTTTTT.

This chain connects TRBV7-9 to TRBJ2-3; D possibly matches TRBD1 or TRBD2 (5 bases each). V lost 4 bases and J lost 4, with 12 bases in between. The CDR3 runs 14 residues. Per the germline V gene, CDR1 is SEHNR and CDR2 is FQNEAQ (reference sequence). In DNA form, the CDR3 reads TGTGCCAGCAGCTCCGTTCTGGGGGCAGATACGCAGTATTTT. Amino acids: CASSSVLGADTQYF.

This clonotype was seen ten or more times. V usage is TRBV28 and J usage is TRBJ1-5, with D possibly matching TRBD1 (5 bases). V lost 4 bases to trimming and J lost 1 base, with 11 bases between them. Germline V gene data show CDR1 as MDHEN and CDR2 as SYDVKM. This CDR3 has 15 residues. The CDR3: CASSSGLGSNQPQHF. The CDR3 DNA reads TGTGCCAGCAGTTCAGGGCTGGGGAGCAATCAGCCCCAGCATTTT.